Described below is a single TCR beta chain sequence and its context. Its antigen target is currently unknown. Base qualities are missing; no much larger clone stands one base away. RNA was extracted using the RNeasy kit, and about 0.5 to 1 microgram was reverse transcribed with random hexamers. TCR beta CDR3 regions were amplified with the immunoSEQ multiplex PCR assay covering 54 Vbeta and 13 Jbeta segments. PCR amplification bias was corrected using a synthetic template baseline for primer optimization and computational correction. In the source study's methods: Reads were assigned to V, D and J genes according to IMGT and analyzed in immunoSEQ Analyzer, with only productive sequences retained. To calculate clonality, Shannon entropy was normalized by log2 of the number of productive unique sequences and then subtracted from one. For each patient and control, public and private clones were evaluated within the 100 most prevalent clones. A clone was defined as Susac-specific if it was absent from the healthy and MS cohorts, from approximately 980 published viral clones and from other ImmuneACCESS disease sequences. TCRdb reran the public reads through fastp at Q25 and MiXCR, keeping productive beta chains. Every distinct CDR3 protein forms one entry, paired with its most common genes and DNA. TCRdb assigned the V and J calls; the authors' analysis was not used. Across this sample there are around 270,000 distinct CDR3 sequences, with over 75% seen only once. Approximately 0.2% of the sample is held by the ten biggest clonotypes.

The sample originates from a study of CD8 T cells in Susac syndrome (dated by TCRdb to about 2019). In terms of the full investigation: Whether CD8+ T cell activation and differentiation in Susac syndrome was antigen driven was tested using repertoire sequencing. Clonality of the CD8+ T cell repertoire was compared between eleven to twelve healthy donors, about 14 Susac syndrome patients and 15 multiple sclerosis patients. What the study reported, not specific to this receptor: The study acknowledged that relatively few individuals were included in the TCR sequencing and HLA analysis.

Germline trimming: 3 bases from V, 5 bases from J; junction bases outside gene matches: 10. CDR3 length: 15 amino acids, cysteine to phenylalanine. Only CDR3 DNA remains: 45 bases, in frame from the first base. Reading the germline V gene gives CDR1 SGHAT and CDR2 FQNNGV. Peripheral blood CD8+ and CD4+ T cells from healthy donors, Susac syndrome patients and multiple sclerosis patients were profiled using high-throughput TCR beta sequencing. The multiple sclerosis controls were treatment-naive patients who had stable or active relapsing-remitting disease and met the revised McDonald criteria. CD8+ TEMRA cells were enriched by FACS, while bulk CD8+ and CD4+ T cells were purified by magnetic negative isolation. Blood was drawn into EDTA tubes, processed within 24 hours, and PBMCs were isolated by density gradient centrifugation. PBMCs intended for TCR sequencing were cryopreserved in liquid nitrogen and thawed later in a water bath at 37 degrees C. The sorted or isolated CD4+, CD8+ and CD8+ TEMRA cells had a purity of 90% or higher.

In this chain, TRBV11-2 is recombined with TRBJ2-7, and 7 junctional nucleotides match TRBD1. The sample taken for sequencing was CD8+ T cells from PBMCs. The sequence derives from a human donor with multiple sclerosis. The nucleotides are TGTGCCAGCAGCTTGTCCACAGGGGCCCTGAACGAGCAGTACTTC. It translates to CASSLSTGALNEQYF.